The 30 T cell receptor beta chains listed next were all sequenced from one sample in a study of PD-1 blockade in classical Hodgkin lymphoma (dated by TCRdb to 2020 to 2022). The sample's time point label, in plain terms: cycle 4 day 1 (C4D1), after less than seven weeks of nivolumab. Every trial patient had relapsed after autologous stem cell transplantation, and cohorts A, B and C differed in prior brentuximab vedotin exposure. Library prep was done by the immunoSEQ multiplex PCR assay. TCRdb carries this immuneACCESS record with in-frame sequences only. Its versions omit some clonotypes, under half of them owing to an unresolved V gene in the studies checked, with the rest unexplained. The sample includes tens of thousands of clones, with around 91% observed a single time. The ten most abundant clones make up approximately 15% of the sample. The material was peripheral blood mononuclear cells (PBMCs), obtained before the fourth cycle of nivolumab. The receptors derive from a human donor with classical Hodgkin lymphoma.

The chain uses TRBV28 and TRBJ2-1; 7 bases fit TRBD1. Germline CDR1 reads MDHEN; CDR2 reads SYDVKM. Trimming removed 3 bases from V and 4 bases from J; junction bases left unmatched: 3. The CDR3 sequence is 14 residues long. The CDR3 sequence is CASSLGQQYNEQFF. CDR3 coding DNA: TGTGCCAGCAGTTTGGGACAGCAATACAATGAGCAGTTCTTC.

The chain has TRBV5-6 and TRBJ2-7; 12 bases match TRBD1. The CDR3 contains 14 residues. From germline, CDR1 is SGHDT and CDR2 YYEEEE. J was trimmed by 7 bases and V by 5 bases; bases with no gene match: 7. The CDR3 is CASSPGTGGGEQYF. CDR3 DNA sequence: TGTGCCAGCAGTCCCGGGACAGGGGGCGGAGAGCAGTACTTC.

The chain joins TRBV6-5 to TRBJ2-3; D is undetermined. V was shortened by 1 base and J by 6 bases, with 11 bases between the two germline ends. The CDR3 length is 14 residues. Per germline, CDR1 MNHEY and CDR2 SVGAGI. The chain's CDR3 is CASSYFPRRDTQYF. In nucleotides, the CDR3 is TGTGCCAGCAGTTACTTCCCCCGGCGGGATACGCAGTATTTT.

This clone appeared once. CDR3 coding DNA: TGTGCCGCAGTCAGGGTCCCTGAAGCTTTCTTT. This encodes CAAVRVPEAFF. The V and J genes are TRBV6-1 and TRBJ1-1; possible D gene TRBD1, 5 bases. CDR3 length: 11 residues. Trimming cost V 11 bases and J 6 bases, with 13 bases left between them. Germline CDR1 reads MNHNS; CDR2 reads SASEGT.

This clone was observed a handful of times. V and J are TRBV6-5 and TRBJ2-1, with 10 bases identical to TRBD1. The CDR3 is made up of 15 amino acids. Trimming removed 5 bases from V and 1 base from J; junction bases left unmatched: 2. Germline V gene lookup returns CDR1 MNHEY and CDR2 SVGAGI. The CDR3 protein is CASSGQGGSYNEQFF. CDR3 coding DNA: TGTGCCAGCAGTGGACAGGGGGGATCCTACAATGAGCAGTTCTTC.

This chain uses TRBV25-1 with TRBJ2-3; D may be TRBD1 (5 bases). Germline assignment: CDR1 MGHDK and CDR2 SYGVNS. There are 14 residues in the CDR3. The V end lost 3 bases, the J end lost 8 bases, and 15 bases lay between the germline ends. CDR3: CASSERQGVVTQYF. In DNA form, the CDR3 reads TGTGCCAGCAGTGAGAGGCAGGGCGTGGTTACGCAGTATTTT.

This clone has just one count. The rearrangement joins TRBV18 to TRBJ1-5; no definite D call. The CDR3 length is 14 residues. Trimming left V 6 bases short and J 0 bases short, with 9 bases between. Germline lookup yields CDR1 KGHSH and CDR2 LQKENI. The CDR3 bases are TGTGCCAGCTCTTCCGCTTATAGCAATCAGCCCCAGCATTTT. It yields the protein CASSSAYSNQPQHF.

The chain links TRBV28 to TRBJ2-7, with no clear D. The V gene's germline CDR1 is MDHEN and CDR2 SYDVKM. V was pared by 2 bases and J by 2 bases, with 1 base between. The CDR3 is made up of 11 amino acids. CDR3 residues: CASSLTYEQYF. The DNA for the CDR3 is TGTGCCAGCAGTTTAACCTACGAGCAGTACTTC.

The chain carries TRBV5-1 and TRBJ1-6, with D possibly being TRBD1 (6 bases). V gave up 3 bases and J gave up 8 bases, with 15 bases separating them. There are 15 residues in the CDR3. Per the germline V gene, CDR1 is SGHRS and CDR2 is YFSETQ. Here the CDR3 reads CASSSQQGGDSPLHF. CDR3 in DNA: TGCGCCAGCAGCTCACAACAGGGTGGGGATTCACCCCTCCACTTT.

The V and J genes are TRBV10-3 and TRBJ1-2; no clear D gene. V shed 4 bases and J shed 4 bases, with 13 bases lying between them. The CDR3 sequence is 14 residues long. The germline V gene has CDR1 ENHRY and CDR2 SYGVKD. Here the CDR3 DNA reads TGTGCCATCAGTGCCAACCCTCAGGCCTATGGCTACACCTTC. It yields the protein CAISANPQAYGYTF.

The CDR3 spells CAWGVTGDRRLPTYEQYF. In DNA form, the CDR3 reads TGTGCCTGGGGGGTTACAGGGGACAGGAGACTACCCACCTACGAGCAGTACTTC. The chain combines TRBV30 with TRBJ2-7; TRBD1 agrees at 8 bases. CDR1 and CDR2 from the germline V gene are GTSNPN and SVGIG (reference sequence). Unmatched junction bases numbered 20, after V lost 5 bases and J lost 2 bases. The CDR3 sequence is 18 residues long.

This clone was counted a single time. The chain carries TRBV6-5 and TRBJ2-3; possible D gene TRBD2, 6 bases. Trimming removed 4 bases from V and 6 bases from J, with 11 bases in between. CDR1 is MNHEY and CDR2 is SVGAGI in the germline V gene. This CDR3 spans 13 amino acids. The CDR3 sequence: CASSWGVSDTQYF. Here the CDR3 DNA reads TGTGCCAGCAGTTGGGGGGTTTCGGATACGCAGTATTTT.

This chain links TRBV5-6 with TRBJ2-1; unclear D gene. The length of the CDR3 is 15 residues. The V end was cut by 2 bases, the J end by 4 bases, with 13 bases between. Germline V gene sequence: CDR1 SGHDT, CDR2 YYEEEE. CDR3: CASSFATALYNEQFF. CDR3 DNA sequence: TGTGCCAGCAGCTTCGCGACGGCGTTATACAATGAGCAGTTCTTC.

The J gene is TRBJ2-5, the V gene TRBV7-6; the D gene is possibly TRBD2 (5 bases). The J call is doubtful: the DNA matches TRBJ2-7 better. Germline values: CDR1 SGHVS, CDR2 FNYEAQ. This CDR3 has 13 amino acids. CDR3 bases: TGTGCCAGCAGCCAAGCGGAGTCCTACGAGCAGTACTTC. Protein: CASSQAESYEQYF.

The chain has TRBV7-3 and TRBJ2-1, with D maybe TRBD2 (5 bases). Germline V gene lookup returns CDR1 SGHTA and CDR2 FQGTGA. V was cut by 2 bases and J by 0 bases, with 11 bases left in between. This CDR3 has 16 amino acids. CDR3 loop: CASSLLGSVSYNEQFF. In DNA, the CDR3 is TGTGCCAGCAGCTTATTAGGGAGCGTCTCCTACAATGAGCAGTTCTTC.

CDR3 protein: CASSYMGTRTEAFF. CDR3 DNA sequence: TGTGCCAGCAGTTATATGGGGACGAGGACTGAAGCTTTCTTT. This rearrangement joins TRBV6-5 to TRBJ1-1; tentative D call: TRBD1 (5 bases). There are 14 residues in the CDR3. Trimming removed 3 bases at V and 5 bases at J, with 13 bases between. Germline V gene data show CDR1 as MNHEY and CDR2 as SVGAGI.

The rearrangement joins TRBV4-1 to TRBJ2-7, with D possibly called TRBD1 or TRBD2 (5 bases each). The CDR3 is made up of 15 amino acids. Trimming left V 4 bases short and J 11 bases short, with 24 bases between. Per the germline V gene, CDR1 is MGHRA and CDR2 is YSYEKL. DNA of the CDR3: TGCGCCAGCAGCCTTGGGACGCTGGGACCGGTAAAGGAGTACTTC. Protein product: CASSLGTLGPVKEYF.

The V gene is TRBV27, the J gene TRBJ2-1, with TRBD2 matching over 13 bases. The CDR3 is 16 amino acids. Germline loops: CDR1 MNHEY, CDR2 SMNVEV (reference sequence). Losses at the gene ends were 4 bases for V and 7 bases for J; bases not matched to a gene: 7. The CDR3 region has the DNA TGTGCCAGCAGTTCCCCACTAGCGGGAGGGGGAAATGAGCAGTTCTTC. Its translation: CASSSPLAGGGNEQFF.

The gene calls are TRBV6-5 and TRBJ2-7, with 7 bases matching TRBD1. Trimming cost V 6 bases and J 4 bases; bases outside gene matches: 9. The CDR3 loop spans 14 amino acids. Germline V lookup: CDR1 MNHEY, CDR2 SVGAGI. DNA of the CDR3: TGTGCCAGCAGACCCCGACAGGGTGCGTACGAGCAGTACTTC. This sequence encodes CASRPRQGAYEQYF.

The V call is TRBV7-9, the J call TRBJ2-1; D unresolved. The germline V and J ends were trimmed by 2 bases and 10 bases, with 18 bases remaining between them. Germline V lookup: CDR1 SEHNR, CDR2 FQNEAQ (reference sequence). The CDR3 loop spans 15 amino acids. This CDR3 is CASSLPTQAHGEQFF. In DNA form, the CDR3 reads TGTGCCAGCAGCTTACCCACCCAAGCCCATGGAGAGCAGTTCTTC.

CDR3 in DNA: TGTGCCAGCAGTTTCCTCGCTTCTAACTCCTACAATGAGCAGTTCTTC. Translated: CASSFLASNSYNEQFF. The rearrangement joins TRBV6-6 to TRBJ2-1; D gene ambiguous. Looked up from germline, CDR1 is MNHNY and CDR2 is SVGAGI (reference sequence). Trimming shortened V by 4 bases and J by 0 bases, and 13 bases separated the two germline ends. The CDR3 runs to 16 residues.

The CDR3 sequence: CASSGPFSIPQEQFF. The CDR3 DNA reads as TGTGCCAGCAGCGGACCTTTTTCCATACCACAAGAGCAGTTCTTC. J is TRBJ2-1 and V is TRBV9; D remains ambiguous. V shed 3 bases and J shed 10 bases, with 20 bases lying between them. Germline V CDR1 and CDR2: SGDLS, YYNGEE. This CDR3 is built from 15 residues.

The chain carries TRBV7-9 and TRBJ2-2, with D possibly matching TRBD2 (5 bases). This CDR3 contains 14 residues. Trimming took 5 bases from V and 4 from J, leaving 11 bases between them. Looked up from germline, CDR1 is SEHNR and CDR2 is FQNEAQ (reference sequence). The CDR3, as DNA: TGTGCCAGCAGCACCCTCACTAGCACCGGGGAGCTGTTTTTT. The encoded protein is CASSTLTSTGELFF. Looking up the rest from reference TRBV7-9 and TRBJ2-2 gives the full variable domain: DTGVSQNPRHKITKRGQNVTFRCDPISEHNRLYWYRQTLGQGPEFLTYFQNEAQLEKSRLLSDRFSAERPKGSFSTLEIQRTEQGDSAMYLCASSTLTSTGELFFGEGSRLTVL.

This sequence joins TRBV6-1 and TRBJ1-1; D is ambiguous. The CDR3 covers 13 residues. In germline, CDR1 is MNHNS, CDR2 SASEGT. V shed 6 bases and J shed 4 bases, with 12 bases lying between them. CDR3 bases: TGTGCCAGCAGAGTCGAACGGGGCACTGAAGCTTTCTTT. Protein sequence: CASRVERGTEAFF.

V usage is TRBV5-8 and J usage is TRBJ2-1; D perhaps matches TRBD2 (6 bases). Germline V gives CDR1 SGHTS, CDR2 YDEGEE. The CDR3 length is 15 residues. The V gene lost 2 bases and the J gene lost 8 bases, with 17 bases spanning the gap. In DNA form, the CDR3 reads TGTGCCAGCAGCTTACTCCGGGACTCCTTCGATGAGCAGTTCTTC. Its translation: CASSLLRDSFDEQFF.

The J gene is TRBJ2-7, the V gene TRBV6-6, with no clear D. This CDR3 is built from 15 residues. Trimming took 2 bases from V and 1 from J, leaving 12 bases between them. Germline V CDR1 and CDR2: MNHNY, SVGAGI (reference sequence). Written as DNA, the CDR3 is TGTGCCAGCAGTTACAGGCTAACTGCATCCTACGAGCAGTACTTC. Residues: CASSYRLTASYEQYF.

About this clone: One junction end disagrees with the germline gene, perhaps due to a read error. The chain recombines TRBV5-4 with TRBJ2-3, with TRBD2 identical over 8 bases. The CDR3 is made up of 12 amino acids. Germline V gene lookup returns CDR1 SGHNT and CDR2 YYREEE (reference sequence). The DNA for the CDR3 is TGTGCCAGCACAGTTCCGACCGGGACTAGTCATTTT. This codes for CASTVPTGTSHF. Combining the CDR3 with reference TRBV5-4 and TRBJ2-3 gives the whole variable domain ETGVTQSPTHLIKTRGQQVTLRCSSQSGHNTVSWYQQALGQGPQFIFQYYREEENGRGNFPPRFSGLQFPNYSSELNVNALELDDSALYLCASTVPTGTSHFGPGTRLTVL.

The chain joins TRBV18 to TRBJ1-5; the match to TRBD1 covers 9 bases. V dropped 3 bases and J dropped 6; count of bases not matched to a gene: 9. This CDR3 is 16 amino acids long. Germline-derived CDR1 and CDR2 are KGHSH and LQKENI. The CDR3 is CASSPIPTGGGQPQHF. The CDR3 DNA reads as TGTGCCAGCTCACCGATTCCAACAGGGGGCGGTCAGCCCCAGCATTTT.

The chain employs TRBV5-1 and TRBJ2-5, with unresolved D. The germline V gene has CDR1 SGHRS and CDR2 YFSETQ. CDR3 size: 14 residues. V dropped 8 bases and J dropped 4 bases, with 18 bases sitting between them. This CDR3 reads CASAEELPGETQYF. In DNA form, the CDR3 reads TGCGCCAGTGCAGAGGAACTTCCGGGAGAGACCCAGTACTTC.

V gene TRBV6-5 combines with J gene TRBJ2-3; 10 bases are a match to TRBD2. Germline V gene sequence: CDR1 MNHEY, CDR2 SVGAGI. CDR3 size: 15 residues. V lost 6 bases and J lost 3; bases outside the gene matches: 6. CDR3 DNA: TGTGCCAGCAGAGAGAGCGGGAGGGGGACAGATACGCAGTATTTT. This gives the protein CASRESGRGTDTQYF.